This T cell receptor beta chain was sequenced for a study of blood T cells in healthy people across ages (dated by TCRdb to the mid-2010s). About the full investigation: In model experiments, template switching captured about one uniquely barcoded TCR beta cDNA molecule for every two T cells. The study analyzed two additional independent replicas of 1 million unique cDNA reads from the same blood draw for two donors, one aged 18 to 30 and one aged 80 or older. Donors of different ages were randomly distributed across sequencing lanes to avoid experimental bias. The donors were split into four age groups: young (average around 16 years), middle-aged (over 35), aged (62) and long-lived (approximately 80). The study measured age-related changes in TCR beta repertoire diversity using deep sequencing normalized with unique cDNA molecular identifiers.

Paper-wide results and their limitations: Since profiling was done on bulk unsorted PBMCs, naive and antigen-experienced compartments could not be conclusively compared. Total diversity estimates from one million sequenced T cells were considered lower bounds and underestimates. As age increased, observed TCR beta diversity per million T cells dropped in a roughly linear way, and a significant reduction was already evident by age around 41. The long-lived group showed more naive CD4+ T cells, fewer expanded clones and increased TCR diversity than the aged group, suggesting age selection. The percentage of naive T cells measured by flow cytometry correlated strongly with observed TCR beta diversity. Donor CMV infection status was unknown, potentially confounding age-related changes in expanded clonotypes.

Spanning cysteine to phenylalanine, the CDR3 consists of 14 amino acids. Only CDR3 DNA remains: 42 bases, in frame from the first base. V lost 4 bases and J lost 4 bases; the stretch between them is 14 bases long. CDR1 and CDR2, per the germline V gene, are SGHRS and YFSETQ. Points on this clonotype: Its antigen is currently not known. A read error is possible here, since a much larger clone lies one base away.

Library prep was done by 5' RACE. Sequencing was carried out with an Illumina HiSeq 2500. A second PCR of 7 to 11 cycles was run with a J-beta primer mix and a sample-barcoded 5' primer. A unique molecular identifier was introduced onto each TCR beta cDNA molecule by a template-switch 5' adaptor carrying 12 random nucleotides. Each sample yielded at least 3 million CDR3-containing paired-end reads. All of the RNA was converted into first-strand cDNA using the Mint cDNA synthesis kit, with a TRBC-specific oligonucleotide serving as the primer. Following uracil-DNA glycosylase treatment, a first 18-cycle PCR with universal primers M1SS and BC2_uni_R was performed on all cDNA. Under the source paper's analysis protocol: Each sample was normalized by randomly selecting 1 million high-quality reads, each carrying a distinct molecular identifier. Reads with shared molecular identifiers were discarded instead of being binned into consensus sequences. CDR3 identification, clonotype clustering and error correction used MiTCR with a Q25 quality threshold and the strictest error-elimination algorithm. Lower-bound total TCR beta diversity was estimated with a nonparametric unseen species model using Euler transformation. TCRdb reran the public reads through fastp at Q25 and MiXCR, keeping productive beta chains. Each CDR3 protein appears once, grouped with its most common genes and DNA. None of the V and J calls come from the authors' own analysis; TCRdb made them. In all, the sample holds roughly 680,000 distinct CDR3 sequences, and more than 45% of those were seen once. Approximately 12% of the sample goes to the ten largest clones.

Systemically healthy Caucasian individuals from Russia, some 38 in total and aged about 6 to 95 years, were included as donors. Ten milliliters of peripheral blood were collected from each donor into EDTA-treated Vacutainer tubes. Ficoll-Paque density-gradient centrifugation was used to isolate PBMCs, with at least 6.5 million per sample. Total RNA, at least 6 micrograms per sample, was extracted from PBMCs with Trizol reagent. Naive CD45RAhigh/CD27high T cell percentages were measured by flow cytometry on a PBMC aliquot from every donor. The clonotype comes from a woman aged 80 or older in good health. Here the chain combines TRBV5-1 and TRBJ2-5, with the D segment identity uncertain. The sequencing sample was made of blood. CDR3 sequence: CASSVDFTGETQYF. The nucleotide sequence is TGCGCCAGCAGCGTGGATTTTACCGGAGAGACCCAGTACTTC.